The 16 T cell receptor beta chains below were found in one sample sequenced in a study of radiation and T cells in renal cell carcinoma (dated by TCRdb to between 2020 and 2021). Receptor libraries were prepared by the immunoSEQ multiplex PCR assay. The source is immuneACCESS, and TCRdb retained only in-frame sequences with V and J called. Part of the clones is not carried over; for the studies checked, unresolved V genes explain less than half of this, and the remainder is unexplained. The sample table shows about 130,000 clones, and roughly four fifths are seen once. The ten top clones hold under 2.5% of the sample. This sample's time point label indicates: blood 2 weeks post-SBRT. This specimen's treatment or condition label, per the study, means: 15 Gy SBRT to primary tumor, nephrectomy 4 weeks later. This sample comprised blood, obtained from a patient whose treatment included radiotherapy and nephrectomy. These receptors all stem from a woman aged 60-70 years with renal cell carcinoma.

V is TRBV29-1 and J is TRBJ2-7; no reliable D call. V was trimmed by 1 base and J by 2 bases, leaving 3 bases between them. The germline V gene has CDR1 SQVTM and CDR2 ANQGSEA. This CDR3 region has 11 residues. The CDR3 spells CSVEVAYEQYF. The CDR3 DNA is TGCAGCGTTGAAGTGGCCTACGAGCAGTACTTC.

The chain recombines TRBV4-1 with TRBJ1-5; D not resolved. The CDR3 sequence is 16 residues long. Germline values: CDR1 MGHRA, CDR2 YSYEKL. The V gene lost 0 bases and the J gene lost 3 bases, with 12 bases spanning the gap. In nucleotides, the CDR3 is TGCGCCAGCAGCCAAGATGGACCGGGGTTCAATCAGCCCCAGCATTTT. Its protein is CASSQDGPGFNQPQHF.

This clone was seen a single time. Here the CDR3 reads CAISQTSEYSEQYF. In DNA form, the CDR3 reads TGTGCCATCAGTCAGACTAGCGAGTATTCCGAGCAGTACTTC. The chain carries TRBV10-3 and TRBJ2-5; 8 bases fit TRBD2. The J call may not be correct, given that the DNA end is closer to TRBJ2-7. CDR3 length: 14 residues. Germline V gene sequence: CDR1 ENHRY, CDR2 SYGVKD.

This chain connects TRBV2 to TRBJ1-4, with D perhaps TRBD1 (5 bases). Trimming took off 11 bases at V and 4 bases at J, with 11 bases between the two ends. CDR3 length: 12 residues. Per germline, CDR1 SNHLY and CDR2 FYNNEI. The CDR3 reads CAGGDLNEKLFF. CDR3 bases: TGTGCCGGAGGGGACCTTAATGAAAAACTGTTTTTT.

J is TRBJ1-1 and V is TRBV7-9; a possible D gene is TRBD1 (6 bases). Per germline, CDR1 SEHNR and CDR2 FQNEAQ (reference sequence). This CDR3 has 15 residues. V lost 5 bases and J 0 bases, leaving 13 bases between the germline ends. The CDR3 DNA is TGTGCCAGCAGCGAAGTCCAGGGGCTGAACACTGAAGCTTTCTTT. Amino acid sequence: CASSEVQGLNTEAFF.

The DNA for the CDR3 is TGCGCCAGCAGCGGGGACTGGGGAGTTGGCACCAAAAACATTCAGTACTTC. Translated, it gives CASSGDWGVGTKNIQYF. The chain carries TRBV5-1 and TRBJ2-4, with D maybe TRBD2 (6 bases). Germline loops: CDR1 SGHRS, CDR2 YFSETQ. Between the trimmed V and J ends, which lost 4 bases and 2 bases, there was a span of 19 bases. The CDR3 has 17 amino acids.

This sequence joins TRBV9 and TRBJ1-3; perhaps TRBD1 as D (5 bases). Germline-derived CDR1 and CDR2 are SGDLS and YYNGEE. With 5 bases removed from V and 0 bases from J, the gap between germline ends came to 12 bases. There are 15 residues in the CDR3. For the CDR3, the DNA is TGTGCCAGCAGTGGTTCCGGGGCCTCTGGAAACACCATATATTTT. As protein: CASSGSGASGNTIYF.

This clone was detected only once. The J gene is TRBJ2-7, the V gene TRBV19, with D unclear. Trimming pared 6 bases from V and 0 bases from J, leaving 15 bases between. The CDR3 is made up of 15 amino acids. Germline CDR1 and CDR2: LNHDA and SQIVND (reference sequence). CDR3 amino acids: CASRKTERSSYEQYF. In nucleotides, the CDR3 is TGTGCCAGTAGAAAGACGGAAAGGAGCTCCTACGAGCAGTACTTC.

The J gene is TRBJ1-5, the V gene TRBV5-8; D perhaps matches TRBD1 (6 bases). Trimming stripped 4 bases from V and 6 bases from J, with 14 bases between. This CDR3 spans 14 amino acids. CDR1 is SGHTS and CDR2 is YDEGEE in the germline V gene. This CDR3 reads CASSAGTRGQPQHF. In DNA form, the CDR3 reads TGTGCCAGCAGCGCCGGGACAAGGGGTCAGCCCCAGCATTTT.

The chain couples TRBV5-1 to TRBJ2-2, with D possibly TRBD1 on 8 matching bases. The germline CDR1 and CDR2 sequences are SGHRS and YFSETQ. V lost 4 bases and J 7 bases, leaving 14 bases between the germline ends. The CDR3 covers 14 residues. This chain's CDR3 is CASSPTGEGGELFF. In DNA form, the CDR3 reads TGCGCCAGCAGCCCGACAGGGGAGGGCGGGGAGCTGTTTTTT.

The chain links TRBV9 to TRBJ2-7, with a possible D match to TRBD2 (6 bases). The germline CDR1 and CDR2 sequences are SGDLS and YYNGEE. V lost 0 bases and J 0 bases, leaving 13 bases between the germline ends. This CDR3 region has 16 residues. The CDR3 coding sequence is TGTGCCAGCAGCGTAGGGCCGACAGCGGGCTCCTACGAGCAGTACTTC. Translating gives CASSVGPTAGSYEQYF. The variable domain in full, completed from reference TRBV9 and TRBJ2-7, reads DSGVTQTPKHLITATGQRVTLRCSPRSGDLSVYWYQQSLDQGLQFLIQYYNGEERAKGNILERFSAQQFPDLHSELNLSSLELGDSALYFCASSVGPTAGSYEQYFGPGTRLTVT.

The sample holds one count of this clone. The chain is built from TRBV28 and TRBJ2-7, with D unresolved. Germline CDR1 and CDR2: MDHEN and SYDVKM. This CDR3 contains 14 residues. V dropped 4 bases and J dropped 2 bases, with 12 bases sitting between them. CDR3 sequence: CASSYPPGPYEQYF. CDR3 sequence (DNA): TGTGCCAGCAGTTATCCCCCGGGTCCCTACGAGCAGTACTTC.

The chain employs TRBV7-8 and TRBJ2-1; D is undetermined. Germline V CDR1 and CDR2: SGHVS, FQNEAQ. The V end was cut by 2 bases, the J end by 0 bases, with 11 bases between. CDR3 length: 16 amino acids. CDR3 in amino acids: CASSLSAELSYNEQFF. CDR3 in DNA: TGTGCCAGCAGCTTATCGGCGGAGCTCTCCTACAATGAGCAGTTCTTC.

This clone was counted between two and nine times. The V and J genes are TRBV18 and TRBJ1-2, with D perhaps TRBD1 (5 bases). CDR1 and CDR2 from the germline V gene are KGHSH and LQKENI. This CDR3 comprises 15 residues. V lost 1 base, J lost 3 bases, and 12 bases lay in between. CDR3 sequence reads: CASSPRTGEDYGYTF. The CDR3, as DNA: TGTGCCAGCTCACCACGGACGGGGGAGGACTATGGCTACACCTTC.

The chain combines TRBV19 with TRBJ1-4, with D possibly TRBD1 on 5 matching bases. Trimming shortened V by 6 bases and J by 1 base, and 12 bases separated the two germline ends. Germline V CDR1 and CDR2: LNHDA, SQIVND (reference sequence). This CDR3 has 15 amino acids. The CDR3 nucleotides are TGTGCCAGTAGCCCCCAGGGCCAAACTAATGAAAAACTGTTTTTT. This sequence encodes CASSPQGQTNEKLFF.

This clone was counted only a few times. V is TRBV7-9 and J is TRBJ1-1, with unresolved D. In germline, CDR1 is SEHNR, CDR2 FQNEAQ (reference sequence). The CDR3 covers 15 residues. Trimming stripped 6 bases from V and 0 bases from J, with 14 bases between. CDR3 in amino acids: CASRPEAAMNTEAFF. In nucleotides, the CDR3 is TGTGCCAGCAGACCCGAGGCAGCTATGAACACTGAAGCTTTCTTT.